Below are 21 T cell receptor beta chains sequenced from a single sample in a study of blood T cell repertoires in COVID-19. Method: immunoSEQ multiplex PCR; TCRdb's copy keeps in-frame clones and lacks some. The sample includes 65,000 to 90,000 clones, 83% of them seen just once. The sample was peripheral blood. The receptors derive from a woman in her sixties or seventies with acute or convalescent COVID-19.

The rearrangement uses TRBV5-1 and TRBJ1-1, with a weak D call TRBD1 (5 bases). Germline lookup yields CDR1 SGHRS and CDR2 YFSETQ. Trimming cost V 4 bases and J 2 bases, with 12 bases left between them. The CDR3 totals 14 residues. CDR3 protein: CASSPGLSNTEAFF. The CDR3 DNA is TGCGCCAGCAGCCCGGGACTCAGTAACACTGAAGCTTTCTTT.

V and J are TRBV5-1 and TRBJ2-3; no reliable D call. V lost 4 bases, J lost 0 bases, and 9 bases lay in between. Germline-derived CDR1 and CDR2 are SGHRS and YFSETQ. The CDR3 is 14 amino acids. The CDR3 DNA reads as TGCGCCAGCAGCATCCGTCCTAGCACAGATACGCAGTATTTT. Translating gives CASSIRPSTDTQYF.

V and J are TRBV9 and TRBJ2-1, with D unresolved. Germline V gene data show CDR1 as SGDLS and CDR2 as YYNGEE. The CDR3 is 14 amino acids. V dropped 3 bases and J dropped 9 bases, with 16 bases sitting between them. The CDR3 region has the DNA TGTGCCAGCAGCGCCTCAAGCGTCGAGCGTGAGCAGTTCTTC. Its protein product is CASSASSVEREQFF.

This chain joins TRBV18 and TRBJ2-1; TRBD2 aligns across 9 bases. Germline V CDR1 and CDR2: KGHSH, LQKENI. The CDR3 runs to 15 residues. V shed 2 bases, J shed 8 bases, and the junction held 7 bases outside the gene matches. The CDR3 region has the DNA TGTGCCAGCTCACCAGGCGGGGGGGTTCGGGATGAGCAGTTCTTC. This translates into CASSPGGGVRDEQFF.

The J gene is TRBJ1-6, the V gene TRBV27, with D possibly matching TRBD1 (5 bases). Germline V gives CDR1 MNHEY, CDR2 SMNVEV (reference sequence). The V end was cut by 5 bases, the J end by 0 bases, with 11 bases between. This CDR3 has 16 amino acids. The CDR3 reads CASSTYRSSYNSPLHF. CDR3 nucleotide sequence: TGTGCCAGCAGTACCTACAGGAGCTCCTATAATTCACCCCTCCACTTT.

About this clone itself: The identical CDR3 is also encoded by other nucleotide sequences in the sample. V and J are TRBV5-1 and TRBJ2-3; D not certain. Germline V gives CDR1 SGHRS, CDR2 YFSETQ. V was shortened by 0 bases and J by 1 base, with 3 bases between the two germline ends. The CDR3 totals 13 residues. CDR3 sequence (DNA): TGCGCCAGCAGCTTGGGGCGCACAGATACGCAGTATTTT. Its protein product is CASSLGRTDTQYF.

This clone has only one observation. The CDR3 region is CASSIGIGGPYGYTF. The CDR3 DNA follows: TGTGCCAGTAGTATAGGTATTGGAGGGCCTTATGGCTACACCTTC. The chain links TRBV19 to TRBJ1-2; D ambiguous. This CDR3 is built from 15 residues. The V end was cut by 1 base, the J end by 5 bases, with 14 bases between. Per the germline V gene, CDR1 is LNHDA and CDR2 is SQIVND (reference sequence).

The rearrangement uses TRBV7-3 and TRBJ2-3; 11 bases align to TRBD2. The CDR3 totals 16 residues. Unmatched junction bases numbered 7, after V lost 4 bases and J lost 4 bases. CDR1 is SGHTA and CDR2 is FQGTGA in the germline V gene. CDR3 DNA: TGTGCCAGCAGCTCCATAGCGGGGGGGCTCCCAGATACGCAGTATTTT. It is translated as CASSSIAGGLPDTQYF.

The chain links TRBV19 to TRBJ1-2, with D unclear. This CDR3 region has 15 residues. Per the germline V gene, CDR1 is LNHDA and CDR2 is SQIVND (reference sequence). Trimming stripped 0 bases from V and 3 bases from J, with 11 bases between. CDR3 protein: CASSIDSAVDYGYTF. The CDR3 DNA reads as TGTGCCAGTAGTATAGATTCGGCGGTAGACTATGGCTACACCTTC.

This rearrangement joins TRBV19 to TRBJ2-2; 7 bases are shared with TRBD1. V trimming: 3 bases; J trimming: 5 bases; junction bases outside the gene matches: 0. CDR1 LNHDA and CDR2 SQIVND come from the germline V gene (reference sequence). The CDR3 has 13 amino acids. CDR3 in DNA: TGTGCCAGTAGTATGACAGGGACCGGGGAGCTGTTTTTT. Amino acids: CASSMTGTGELFF.

In its sample, this clone was seen once. The V gene is TRBV30, the J gene TRBJ2-3, with D perhaps TRBD1 (5 bases). Trimming cost V 0 bases and J 1 base, with 8 bases left between them. This CDR3 is built from 14 residues. From germline, CDR1 is GTSNPN and CDR2 SVGIG (reference sequence). CDR3 nucleotide sequence: TGTGCCTGGAGTGTGGGGCGCCGCACAGATACGCAGTATTTT. It specifies CAWSVGRRTDTQYF.

The rearrangement links TRBV28 to TRBJ1-2; D gene uncertain. The CDR3 loop spans 15 amino acids. V was shortened by 3 bases and J by 3 bases, with 14 bases between the two germline ends. Germline V lookup: CDR1 MDHEN, CDR2 SYDVKM. CDR3 amino acids: CASSFAREVDYGYTF. The CDR3 DNA sequence: TGTGCCAGCAGTTTTGCCCGTGAAGTAGACTATGGCTACACCTTC.

The chain is built from TRBV29-1 and TRBJ1-1, with D possibly being TRBD1 (5 bases). The CDR3 totals 12 residues. Germline V gives CDR1 SQVTM, CDR2 ANQGSEA. Here the CDR3 DNA reads TGCAGTTCGTCCAGGGCGAACACTGAAGCTTTCTTT. It encodes CSSSRANTEAFF.

The CDR3, as DNA: TGTGCCAGCACGGGACAGGGGGAGGTGAATTCACCCCTCCACTTT. It is translated as CASTGQGEVNSPLHF. The gene calls are TRBV6-5 and TRBJ1-6; TRBD1 aligns across 11 bases. CDR1 and CDR2 (germline): MNHEY, SVGAGI. J lost 7 bases, V lost 7 bases, and 6 bases had no gene match. The CDR3 loop spans 15 amino acids.

This chain connects TRBV19 to TRBJ1-4; weak D call: TRBD1 (5 bases). Germline lookup yields CDR1 LNHDA and CDR2 SQIVND (reference sequence). The V end was cut by 6 bases, the J end by 6 bases, with 17 bases between. The CDR3 spans 15 residues. The CDR3 region has the DNA TGTGCCAGTAGAACTACCGACCGGGGGTATGAAAAACTGTTTTTT. It specifies CASRTTDRGYEKLFF.

This chain uses TRBV12-3 or TRBV12-4 with TRBJ1-2; D is unclear. The CDR3 has 13 residues. Trimming took off 5 bases at V and 3 bases at J, with 10 bases between the two ends. CDR3 region: CASSPDTYYGYTF. As DNA, the CDR3 is TGTGCCAGCAGTCCTGACACCTACTATGGCTACACCTTC.

The J gene is TRBJ1-3, the V gene TRBV28, with D maybe TRBD1 (6 bases). CDR1 and CDR2 (germline): MDHEN, SYDVKM. CDR3 length equals 13 residues. V was shortened by 5 bases and J by 6 bases, with 11 bases between the two germline ends. CDR3 sequence reads: CASSLGQLNTIYF. CDR3 nucleotide sequence: TGTGCCAGCAGTCTCGGACAGCTAAACACCATATATTTT.

This chain uses TRBV10-3 with TRBJ1-5; TRBD1 might be the D (5 bases). CDR1 and CDR2 (germline): ENHRY, SYGVKD. V was clipped by 3 bases and J by 7 bases, with 13 bases between them. The CDR3 is 14 amino acids. The DNA for the CDR3 is TGTGCCATCAGTGAAAGGGAGGGGTCACAGCCCCAGCATTTT. Its protein is CAISEREGSQPQHF.

The chain has TRBV4-1 and TRBJ1-4, with D possibly TRBD1 on 5 matching bases. Germline CDR1 and CDR2: MGHRA and YSYEKL. Trimming shortened V by 1 base and J by 10 bases, and 16 bases separated the two germline ends. This CDR3 is 15 amino acids long. The CDR3: CASSQVLQGYGKLFF. The CDR3 region has the DNA TGCGCCAGCAGCCAAGTTCTGCAGGGTTACGGAAAACTGTTTTTT.

The rearrangement uses TRBV7-2 and TRBJ1-6, with 7 bases fitting TRBD1. V lost 3 bases, J lost 8 bases, and 4 bases stayed unmatched. The CDR3 totals 14 residues. Per the germline V gene, CDR1 is SGHTA and CDR2 is FQGNSA. The CDR3 bases are TGTGCCAGCAGCTTTTCCGGGACAGATTCACCCCTCCACTTT. Encoded protein: CASSFSGTDSPLHF.

The rearrangement links TRBV2 to TRBJ2-7, with TRBD2 as a possible D gene (5 bases). The germline CDR1 and CDR2 sequences are SNHLY and FYNNEI. V lost 5 bases and J lost 6, with 14 bases in between. The CDR3 sequence is 13 residues long. The CDR3 region is CASSRELRSEQYF. DNA of the CDR3: TGTGCCAGCAGTAGGGAGCTCCGCTCCGAGCAGTACTTC.